This T cell receptor beta chain is from a study of identical twins. MiXCR, applied by TCRdb to the 5' RACE reads, yields one record per CDR3 protein. The sample has a few hundred thousand distinct CDR3 sequences, around 18% seen once. A few counts support this clonotype. With V trimmed by 4 bases and J by 6 bases, 8 bases remained unmatched. CDR1 is ENHRY, CDR2 SYGVKD, per germline. This CDR3 is built from 14 residues. The gene calls are TRBV10-3 and TRBJ1-1; 7 positions match TRBD1. The specimen sequenced was naive T cells sorted from blood. The receptor was isolated from a man in his fifties or sixties in good health. The CDR3, as DNA: TGTGCCATCAGTGTTAACAGGGGTTTCGCTGAAGCTTTCTTT. This translates into CAISVNRGFAEAFF.